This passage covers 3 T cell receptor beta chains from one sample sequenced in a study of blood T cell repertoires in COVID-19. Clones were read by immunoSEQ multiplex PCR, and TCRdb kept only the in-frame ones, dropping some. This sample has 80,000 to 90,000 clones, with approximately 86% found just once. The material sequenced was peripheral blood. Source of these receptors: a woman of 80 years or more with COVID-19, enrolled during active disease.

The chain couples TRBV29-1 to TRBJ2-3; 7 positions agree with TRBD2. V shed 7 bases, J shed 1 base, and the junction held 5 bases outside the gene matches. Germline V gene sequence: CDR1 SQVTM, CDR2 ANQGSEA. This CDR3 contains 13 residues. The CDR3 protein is CSAERGGTDTQYF. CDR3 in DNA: TGCAGCGCAGAGCGGGGTGGCACAGATACGCAGTATTTT.

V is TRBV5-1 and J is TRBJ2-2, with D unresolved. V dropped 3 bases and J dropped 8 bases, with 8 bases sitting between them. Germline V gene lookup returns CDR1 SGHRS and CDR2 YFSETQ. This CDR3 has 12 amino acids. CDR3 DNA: TGCGCCAGCAGCTCCCTAGGAGGGGAGCTGTTTTTT. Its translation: CASSSLGGELFF.

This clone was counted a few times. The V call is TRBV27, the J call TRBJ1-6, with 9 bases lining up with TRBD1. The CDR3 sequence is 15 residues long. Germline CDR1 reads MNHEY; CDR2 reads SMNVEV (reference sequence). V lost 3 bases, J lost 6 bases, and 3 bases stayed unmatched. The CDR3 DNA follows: TGTGCCAGCAGTTTCATGGACAGGGGTAATTCACCCCTCCACTTT. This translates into CASSFMDRGNSPLHF.